This T cell receptor (beta chain) appears in the sequencing data of a study of T cells in localized non-small cell lung cancer. The protocol was immunoSEQ multiplex PCR, while the TCRdb copy is restricted to in-frame clones and leaves out a portion. The data show tens of thousands of clones, around nine tenths seen once. V lost 3 bases and J 1 base, leaving 9 bases between the germline ends. The CDR3 extends over 14 amino acids. Germline V gives CDR1 MRHNA, CDR2 SNTAGT. The sample in question was peripheral blood, obtained before any cancer treatment. The receptor was isolated from a man aged 35 to 69 with stage I squamous cell lung carcinoma. This chain joins TRBV6-4 and TRBJ2-5; D not certain. DNA for the CDR3: TGTGCCAGCAGTGATCGGCGGAGCCAAGAGACCCAGTACTTC. Translating gives CASSDRRSQETQYF.